The source of this T cell receptor (beta chain) is a study of cytomegalovirus exposure and HLA in healthy donors. This CDR3 contains 14 residues. The germline V gene encodes CDR1 KGHSH and CDR2 LQKENI. Trimming at V came to 0 bases and at J to 4 bases, leaving 2 bases not matched to a gene. 60 Vbeta and 13 Jbeta primers were used in PCR. The protocol was immunoSEQ multiplex PCR, while the TCRdb copy is restricted to in-frame clones and leaves out a portion. Among roughly 150,000 clones listed, approximately 71% were seen once. The TCR was taken from a man aged 18 to 29 in good health and CMV-seropositive. V gene TRBV18 combines with J gene TRBJ1-2; the match to TRBD1 covers 7 bases. The sequencing input was PBMCs. CDR3 in amino acids: CASSPPQGGYGYTF. As DNA, the CDR3 is TGTGCCAGCTCACCACCGCAGGGGGGCTATGGCTACACCTTC.